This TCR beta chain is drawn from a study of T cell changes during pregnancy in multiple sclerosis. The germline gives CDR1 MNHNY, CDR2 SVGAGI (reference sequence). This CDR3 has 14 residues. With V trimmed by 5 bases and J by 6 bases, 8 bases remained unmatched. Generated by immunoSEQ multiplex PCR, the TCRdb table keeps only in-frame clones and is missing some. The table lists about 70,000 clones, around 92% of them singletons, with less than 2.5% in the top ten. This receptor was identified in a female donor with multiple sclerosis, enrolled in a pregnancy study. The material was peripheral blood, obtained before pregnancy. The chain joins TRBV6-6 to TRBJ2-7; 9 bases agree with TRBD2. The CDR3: CASSVSGSAGEQYF. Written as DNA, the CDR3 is TGTGCCAGCAGTGTTAGCGGGAGCGCGGGCGAGCAGTACTTC.